A single sample is the source of the 12 T cell receptor beta chains below, sequenced in a study of shared clonotypes between healthy human individuals. Sequencing used immunoSEQ multiplex PCR; TCRdb keeps in-frame clones, though not all of them. The sample has hundreds of thousands of clones; roughly 98% are singletons. Naive CD8 cells lacked CD45RO, underwent positive selection for CCR7 and left out terminally differentiated effector memory CD45RA+ cells. Sequencing used naive CD8+ T cells sorted from blood. All receptors come from a man aged 25 to 45 in good health.

V gene TRBV30 combines with J gene TRBJ2-2; D gene uncertain. V was shortened by 3 bases and J by 7 bases, with 12 bases between the two germline ends. The CDR3 has 13 amino acids. Germline CDR1 is GTSNPN and CDR2 is SVGIG (reference sequence). CDR3 coding DNA: TGTGCCTGGAGCCTCGTAAAGGTCGGGGAGCTGTTTTTT. Amino acid sequence: CAWSLVKVGELFF.

This clone was observed once. This chain joins TRBV11-3 and TRBJ2-3; D unclear. Per the germline V gene, CDR1 is SGHNT and CDR2 is YENEEA. Trimming removed 5 bases at V and 3 bases at J, with 12 bases between. This CDR3 is 14 amino acids long. CDR3 in amino acids: CASSPPTSTDTQYF. The CDR3 DNA is TGTGCCAGCAGCCCGCCAACCTCGACAGATACGCAGTATTTT.

The chain carries TRBV25-1 and TRBJ1-1; D is possibly TRBD1 (5 bases). The CDR3 consists of 15 residues. Looked up from germline, CDR1 is MGHDK and CDR2 is SYGVNS. With 4 bases removed from V and 0 bases from J, the gap between germline ends came to 12 bases. The CDR3 protein is CASSGPGGLNTEAFF. Here the CDR3 DNA reads TGTGCCAGCAGTGGCCCCGGGGGATTGAACACTGAAGCTTTCTTT.

The rearrangement uses TRBV6-1 and TRBJ1-1, with D unresolved. CDR1 is MNHNS and CDR2 is SASEGT in the germline V gene. V shed 2 bases and J shed 0 bases, with 13 bases lying between them. The CDR3 length is 16 residues. CDR3 in amino acids: CASSEMAGFVNTEAFF. CDR3 nucleotides: TGTGCCAGCAGTGAAATGGCAGGTTTTGTGAACACTGAAGCTTTCTTT.

The V and J genes are TRBV7-9 and TRBJ2-1; D gene uncertain. Germline V gene sequence: CDR1 SEHNR, CDR2 FQNEAQ (reference sequence). The CDR3 covers 18 residues. Deletions cut 5 bases from V and 1 base from J, with 21 bases between. The CDR3 region has the DNA TGTGCCAGCAGCCGCAGCTTCGCTGTGGGCTGGTCCTACAATGAGCAGTTCTTC. Its protein product is CASSRSFAVGWSYNEQFF.

CDR3 sequence reads: CASSSVSLGTDTQYF. The CDR3 region has the DNA TGCGCCAGCAGTTCCGTTAGTCTTGGCACAGATACGCAGTATTTT. The chain joins TRBV4-3 to TRBJ2-3, with D unclear. This CDR3 comprises 15 residues. V dropped 6 bases and J dropped 1 base, with 14 bases sitting between them. CDR1 is LGHNA, CDR2 YSLEER, per germline.

CDR3 sequence (DNA): TGTGCCAGCAGCTCCGGACTAGCGGGAGGAATTTTCTCAGGCGGGGAGCTGTTTTTT. Protein sequence: CASSSGLAGGIFSGGELFF. The chain links TRBV5-4 to TRBJ2-2; 14 positions match TRBD2. The CDR3 loop spans 19 amino acids. The V segment lost 3 bases and the J segment 7 bases; nucleotides outside the gene matches: 14. Germline assignment: CDR1 SGHNT and CDR2 YYREEE (reference sequence).

In regard to this clone: This sample includes further DNA sequences coding for the same CDR3. CDR3 region: CASSQDRGNQPQHF. In DNA form, the CDR3 reads TGCGCCAGCAGCCAAGACAGGGGTAATCAGCCCCAGCATTTT. This chain connects TRBV4-3 to TRBJ1-5; tentatively, D is TRBD1 (6 bases). The CDR3 is 14 residues long. CDR1 and CDR2 (germline): LGHNA, YSLEER. With 0 bases removed from V and 4 bases from J, the gap between germline ends came to 7 bases.

The chain combines TRBV29-1 with TRBJ2-7; D unclear. The CDR3 has 13 residues. Germline V gene data show CDR1 as SQVTM and CDR2 as ANQGSEA. The V and J ends lost 7 bases and 3 bases respectively, with 16 bases between them. CDR3 DNA: TGCAGCGCCCCGATGGGCTCGGTCTACGAGCAGTACTTC. Translation gives CSAPMGSVYEQYF.

The chain links TRBV6-1 to TRBJ1-2; D gene ambiguous. CDR1 is MNHNS and CDR2 is SASEGT in the germline V gene. Trimming stripped 2 bases from V and 4 bases from J, with 8 bases between. This CDR3 comprises 13 residues. The CDR3 nucleotides are TGTGCCAGCAGTGAACCCTCCGGCTATGGCTACACCTTC. Protein product: CASSEPSGYGYTF.

The rearrangement uses TRBV5-4 and TRBJ2-3, with TRBD2 identical over 9 bases. Germline V gene sequence: CDR1 SGHNT, CDR2 YYREEE (reference sequence). The ends lost 7 bases at V and 0 bases at J; junction bases unmatched: 6. CDR3 length: 15 amino acids. The CDR3 region has the DNA TGTGCCAGCGCCGGGCTAGCGGGAAGCACAGATACGCAGTATTTT. Translated: CASAGLAGSTDTQYF.

The chain combines TRBV7-9 with TRBJ1-2; D gene unclear. V dropped 4 bases and J dropped 7 bases, with 10 bases sitting between them. Germline V lookup: CDR1 SEHNR, CDR2 FQNEAQ (reference sequence). This CDR3 comprises 12 residues. The CDR3 region has the DNA TGTGCCAGCAGCTCCGAGAGGAGTGGCTACACCTTC. It yields the protein CASSSERSGYTF.